This note documents a single T cell receptor (beta chain) sequence. Its specificity is unknown. TCRdb re-called the 5' RACE reads with MiXCR, one entry per CDR3 protein. The sample has about 85,000 distinct CDR3 sequences, approximately 20% seen once. The time point denotes: sample taken at primary tumor resection. The sequenced material consisted of unsorted whole RNA from tumor, nontumor lung or frozen PBMC. The cohort: approximately 74 early-stage, untreated non-small cell lung cancer patients. Trimming removed 0 bases at V and 1 base at J, with 4 bases between. This CDR3 spans 14 amino acids. Per germline, CDR1 SGDLS and CDR2 YYNGEE. The data belong to a study of spatial heterogeneity in lung cancer. General study results and limits: Ubiquitous expanded tumor TCRs appeared in blood more at resection than follow-up.

The sequence was obtained from a male donor with early-stage non-small cell lung cancer. The input for sequencing was PBMCs, taken at surgery. The rearrangement links TRBV9 to TRBJ2-2; D uncertain. The CDR3 coding sequence is TGTGCCAGCAGCGTAGAAGTGAACACCGGGGAGCTGTTTTTT. Its translation is CASSVEVNTGELFF.